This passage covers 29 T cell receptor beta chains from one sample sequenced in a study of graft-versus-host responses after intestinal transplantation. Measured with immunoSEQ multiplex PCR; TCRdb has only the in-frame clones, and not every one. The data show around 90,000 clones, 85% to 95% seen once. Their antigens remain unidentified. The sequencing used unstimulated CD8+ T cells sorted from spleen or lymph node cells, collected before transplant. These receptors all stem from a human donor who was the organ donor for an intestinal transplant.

Here the CDR3 DNA reads TGTGCCAGCAGTCTACGGGTAGCTGGGTCTGAAGCTTTCTTT. Amino acid sequence: CASSLRVAGSEAFF. J is TRBJ1-1 and V is TRBV27; D is unresolved. CDR1 is MNHEY and CDR2 is SMNVEV in the germline V gene (reference sequence). V was clipped by 5 bases and J by 6 bases, with 16 bases between them. There are 14 residues in the CDR3.

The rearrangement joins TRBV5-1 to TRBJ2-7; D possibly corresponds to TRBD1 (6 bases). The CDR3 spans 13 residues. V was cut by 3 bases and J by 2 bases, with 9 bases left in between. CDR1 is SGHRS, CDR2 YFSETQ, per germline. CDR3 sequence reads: CASSSGQTYEQYF. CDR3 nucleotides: TGCGCCAGCAGCTCCGGACAGACCTACGAGCAGTACTTC.

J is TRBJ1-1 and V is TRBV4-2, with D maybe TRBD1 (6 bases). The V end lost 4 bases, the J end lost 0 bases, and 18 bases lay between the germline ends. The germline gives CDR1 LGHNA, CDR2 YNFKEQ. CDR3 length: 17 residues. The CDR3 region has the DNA TGTGCCAGCAGCCTCCAACCGTTAGGGGGAATGAACACTGAAGCTTTCTTT. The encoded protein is CASSLQPLGGMNTEAFF.

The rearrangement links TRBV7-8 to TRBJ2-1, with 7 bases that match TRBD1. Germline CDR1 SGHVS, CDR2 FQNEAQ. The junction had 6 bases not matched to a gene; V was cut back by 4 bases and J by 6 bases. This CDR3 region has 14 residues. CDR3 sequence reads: CASSSFPGGNEQFF. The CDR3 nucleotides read TGTGCCAGCAGCTCGTTCCCAGGGGGCAATGAGCAGTTCTTC.

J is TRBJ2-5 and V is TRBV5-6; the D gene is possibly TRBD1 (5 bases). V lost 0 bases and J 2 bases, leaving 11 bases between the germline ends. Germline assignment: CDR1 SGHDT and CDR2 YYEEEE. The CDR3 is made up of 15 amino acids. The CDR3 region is CASSLELDRQETQYF. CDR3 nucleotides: TGTGCCAGCAGCTTGGAGCTTGACAGACAAGAGACCCAGTACTTC.

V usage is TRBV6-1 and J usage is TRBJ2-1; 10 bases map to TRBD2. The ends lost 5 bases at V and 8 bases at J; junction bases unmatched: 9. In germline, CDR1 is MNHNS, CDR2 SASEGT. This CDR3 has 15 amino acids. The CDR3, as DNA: TGTGCCAGCAGTACCGAGCGGGGGGGCCGTGATGAGCAGTTCTTC. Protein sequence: CASSTERGGRDEQFF.

The CDR3 here is CAWSADWVAGGSYEQYF. CDR3 nucleotides: TGTGCCTGGAGTGCCGATTGGGTAGCGGGGGGCTCCTACGAGCAGTACTTC. The chain uses TRBV30 and TRBJ2-7; 10 bases are shared with TRBD2. Germline values: CDR1 GTSNPN, CDR2 SVGIG (reference sequence). J gave up 0 bases and V 1 base, and 9 bases lay outside the gene matches. The CDR3 length is 17 residues.

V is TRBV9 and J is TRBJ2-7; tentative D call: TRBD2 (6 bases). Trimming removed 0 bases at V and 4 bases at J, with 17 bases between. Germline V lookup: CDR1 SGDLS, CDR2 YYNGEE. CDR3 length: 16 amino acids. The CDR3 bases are TGTGCCAGCAGCGTAGAGTCTAGCGCGGGCCTGTACGAGCAGTACTTC. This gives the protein CASSVESSAGLYEQYF.

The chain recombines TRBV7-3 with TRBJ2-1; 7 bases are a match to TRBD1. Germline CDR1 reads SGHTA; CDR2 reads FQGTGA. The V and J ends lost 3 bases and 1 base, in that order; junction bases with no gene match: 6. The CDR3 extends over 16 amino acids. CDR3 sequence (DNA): TGTGCCAGCAGCTTTACAGGGGATAGGTCCTACAATGAGCAGTTCTTC. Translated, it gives CASSFTGDRSYNEQFF.

The CDR3 bases are TGTGCCAGCAGCCCCTGGAACGGGGGCACAGATACGCAGTATTTT. As protein: CASSPWNGGTDTQYF. The chain uses TRBV4-2 and TRBJ2-3; tentative D call: TRBD2 (5 bases). Deletions cut 4 bases from V and 1 base from J, with 12 bases between. CDR1 and CDR2 (germline): LGHNA, YNFKEQ. The CDR3 is 15 residues long.

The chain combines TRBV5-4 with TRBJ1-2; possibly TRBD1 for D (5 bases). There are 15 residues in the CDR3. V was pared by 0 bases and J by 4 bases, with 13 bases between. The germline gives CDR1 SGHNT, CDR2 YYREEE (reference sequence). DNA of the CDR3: TGTGCCAGCAGCTTGGATGACAGAGTAGGCTATGGCTACACCTTC. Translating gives CASSLDDRVGYGYTF. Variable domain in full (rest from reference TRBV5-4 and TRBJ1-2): ETGVTQSPTHLIKTRGQQVTLRCSSQSGHNTVSWYQQALGQGPQFIFQYYREEENGRGNFPPRFSGLQFPNYSSELNVNALELDDSALYLCASSLDDRVGYGYTFGSGTRLTVV.

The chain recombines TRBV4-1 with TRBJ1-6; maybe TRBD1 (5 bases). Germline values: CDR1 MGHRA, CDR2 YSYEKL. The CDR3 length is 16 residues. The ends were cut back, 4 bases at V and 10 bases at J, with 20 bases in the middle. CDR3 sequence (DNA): TGCGCCAGCAGCCTGAGTTCCGGGGAACGGGGGTCACCCCTCCACTTT. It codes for CASSLSSGERGSPLHF.

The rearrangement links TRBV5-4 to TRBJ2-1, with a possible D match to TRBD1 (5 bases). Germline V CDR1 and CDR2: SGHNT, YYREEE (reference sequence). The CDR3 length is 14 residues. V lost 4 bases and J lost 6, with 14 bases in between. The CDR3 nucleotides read TGTGCCAGCAGCATCGATACAGGATCCAATGAGCAGTTCTTC. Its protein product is CASSIDTGSNEQFF.

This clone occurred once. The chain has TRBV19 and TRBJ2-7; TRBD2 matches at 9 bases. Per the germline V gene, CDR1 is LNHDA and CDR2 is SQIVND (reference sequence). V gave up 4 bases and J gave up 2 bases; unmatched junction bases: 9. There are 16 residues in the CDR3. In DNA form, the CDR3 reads TGTGCCAGTAGTACGGGTAGCGGGAGTAGGCCCTACGAGCAGTACTTC. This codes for CASSTGSGSRPYEQYF.

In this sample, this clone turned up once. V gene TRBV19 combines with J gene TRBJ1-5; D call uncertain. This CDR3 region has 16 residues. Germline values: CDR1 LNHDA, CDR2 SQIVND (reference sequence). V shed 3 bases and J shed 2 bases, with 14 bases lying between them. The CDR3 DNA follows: TGTGCCAGTAGTATTATGGTGGTGAGTGGCAATCAGCCCCAGCATTTT. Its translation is CASSIMVVSGNQPQHF.

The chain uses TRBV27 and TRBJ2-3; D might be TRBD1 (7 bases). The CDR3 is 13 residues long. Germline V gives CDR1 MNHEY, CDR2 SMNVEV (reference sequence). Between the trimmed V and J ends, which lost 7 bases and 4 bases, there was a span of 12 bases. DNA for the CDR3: TGTGCCAGCACCAGGGGGGTGGCAGATACGCAGTATTTT. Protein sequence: CASTRGVADTQYF.

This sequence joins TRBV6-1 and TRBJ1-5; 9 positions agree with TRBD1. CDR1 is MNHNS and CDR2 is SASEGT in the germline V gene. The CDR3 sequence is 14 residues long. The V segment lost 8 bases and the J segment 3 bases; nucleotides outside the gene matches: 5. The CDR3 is CASSGTGYNQPQHF. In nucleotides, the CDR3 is TGTGCCAGCTCCGGGACAGGGTACAATCAGCCCCAGCATTTT.

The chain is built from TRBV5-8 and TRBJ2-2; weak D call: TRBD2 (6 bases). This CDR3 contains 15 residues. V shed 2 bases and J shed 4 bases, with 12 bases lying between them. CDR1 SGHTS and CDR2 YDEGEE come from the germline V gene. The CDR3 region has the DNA TGTGCCAGCAGCTTATTCACGGGGGTCACCGGGGAGCTGTTTTTT. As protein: CASSLFTGVTGELFF.

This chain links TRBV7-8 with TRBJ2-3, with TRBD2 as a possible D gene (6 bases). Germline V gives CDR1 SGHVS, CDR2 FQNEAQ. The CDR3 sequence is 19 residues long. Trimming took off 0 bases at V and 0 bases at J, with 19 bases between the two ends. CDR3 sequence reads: CASSLALSSGLRSTDTQYF. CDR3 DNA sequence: TGTGCCAGCAGCTTAGCGCTAAGTTCTGGACTACGGAGCACAGATACGCAGTATTTT.

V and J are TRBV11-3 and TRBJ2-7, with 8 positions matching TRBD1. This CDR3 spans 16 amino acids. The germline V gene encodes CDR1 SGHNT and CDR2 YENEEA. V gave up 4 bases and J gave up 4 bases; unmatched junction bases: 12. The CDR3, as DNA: TGTGCCAGCAGCTCGAACGAGGCAGGGGGCGGGTACGAGCAGTACTTC. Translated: CASSSNEAGGGYEQYF.

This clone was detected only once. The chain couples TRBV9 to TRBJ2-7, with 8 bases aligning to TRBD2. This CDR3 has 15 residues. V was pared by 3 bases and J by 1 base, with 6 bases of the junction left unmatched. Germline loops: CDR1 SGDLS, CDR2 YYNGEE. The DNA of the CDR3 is TGTGCCAGCAGCGAAATAGCGGGGCCTTCCTACGAGCAGTACTTC. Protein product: CASSEIAGPSYEQYF.

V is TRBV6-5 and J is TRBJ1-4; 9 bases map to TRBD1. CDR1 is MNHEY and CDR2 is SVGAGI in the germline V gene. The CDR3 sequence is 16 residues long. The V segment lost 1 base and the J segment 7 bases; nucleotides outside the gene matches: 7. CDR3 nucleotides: TGTGCCAGCAGTTACTGTCCTTCGACAGGGGGTGAAAAACTGTTTTTT. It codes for CASSYCPSTGGEKLFF.

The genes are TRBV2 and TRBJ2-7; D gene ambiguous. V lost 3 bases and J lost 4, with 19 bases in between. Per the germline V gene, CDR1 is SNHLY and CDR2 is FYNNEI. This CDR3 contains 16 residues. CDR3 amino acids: CASSEGRSPALYEQYF. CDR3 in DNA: TGTGCCAGCAGTGAGGGCCGGTCCCCAGCCTTATACGAGCAGTACTTC.

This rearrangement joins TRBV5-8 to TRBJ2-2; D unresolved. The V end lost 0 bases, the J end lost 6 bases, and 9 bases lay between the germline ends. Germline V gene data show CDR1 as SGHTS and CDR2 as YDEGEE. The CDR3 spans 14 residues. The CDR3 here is CASSLVLVAGELFF. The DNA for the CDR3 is TGTGCCAGCAGCTTGGTTTTAGTAGCCGGGGAGCTGTTTTTT.

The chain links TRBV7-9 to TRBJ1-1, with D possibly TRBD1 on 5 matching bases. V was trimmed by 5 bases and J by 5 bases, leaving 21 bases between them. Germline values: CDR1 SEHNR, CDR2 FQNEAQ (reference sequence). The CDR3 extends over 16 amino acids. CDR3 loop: CASSPPQGLRRTEAFF. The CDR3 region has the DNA TGTGCCAGCAGCCCCCCCCAGGGCCTGAGGCGAACTGAAGCTTTCTTT.

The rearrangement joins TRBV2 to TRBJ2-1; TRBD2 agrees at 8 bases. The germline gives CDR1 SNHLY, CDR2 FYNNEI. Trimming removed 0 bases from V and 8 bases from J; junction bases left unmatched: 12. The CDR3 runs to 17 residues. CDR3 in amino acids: CASSEAGLAYRVDEQFF. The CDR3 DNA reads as TGTGCCAGCAGTGAAGCAGGACTAGCCTACCGAGTCGATGAGCAGTTCTTC.

CDR3 in amino acids: CASSLFRGRYTGELFF. In DNA form, the CDR3 reads TGTGCCAGCAGCTTGTTCAGGGGGCGGTACACCGGGGAGCTGTTTTTT. The chain carries TRBV5-4 and TRBJ2-2, with TRBD1 matching over 8 bases. CDR1 is SGHNT and CDR2 is YYREEE in the germline V gene (reference sequence). V gave up 1 base and J gave up 3 bases; unmatched junction bases: 5. This CDR3 is built from 16 residues. Complete variable domain (other parts from reference TRBV5-4 and TRBJ2-2): ETGVTQSPTHLIKTRGQQVTLRCSSQSGHNTVSWYQQALGQGPQFIFQYYREEENGRGNFPPRFSGLQFPNYSSELNVNALELDDSALYLCASSLFRGRYTGELFFGEGSRLTVL.

The CDR3 nucleotides are TGTGCCATCAGTGACGGGATTTACGAGCAGTACTTC. This translates into CAISDGIYEQYF. V and J are TRBV10-3 and TRBJ2-7, with D possibly TRBD2 on 5 matching bases. Between the trimmed V and J ends, which lost 3 bases and 4 bases, there was a span of 7 bases. There are 12 residues in the CDR3. Looked up from germline, CDR1 is ENHRY and CDR2 is SYGVKD.

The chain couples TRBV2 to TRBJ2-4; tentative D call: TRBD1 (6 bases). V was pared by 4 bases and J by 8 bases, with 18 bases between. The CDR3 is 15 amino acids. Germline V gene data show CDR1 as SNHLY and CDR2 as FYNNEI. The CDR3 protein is CASSAKQGLLDIQYF. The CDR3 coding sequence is TGTGCCAGCAGTGCGAAACAGGGTCTTTTGGACATTCAGTACTTC.